This T cell receptor (beta chain) was captured by sequencing in a study of T cell changes during pregnancy in multiple sclerosis. Sequenced by immunoSEQ multiplex PCR; TCRdb stores in-frame clones only, minus some. The sample has about 92,000 clones; more than 90% are singletons. Here the sequenced sample was peripheral blood, taken in the first trimester of pregnancy. The receptor comes from a female donor with multiple sclerosis, enrolled in a pregnancy study.

The CDR3 DNA reads TGTGCCAGCTCACCCCCGGAGGGCCATTCCACCGGGGAGCTGTTTTTT. Residues: CASSPPEGHSTGELFF. J is TRBJ2-2 and V is TRBV18, with D possibly matching TRBD2 (6 bases). The CDR3 has 16 residues. Per the germline V gene, CDR1 is KGHSH and CDR2 is LQKENI. The V end was cut by 3 bases, the J end by 4 bases, with 15 bases between.